This is a list of T cell receptor beta chains from one sample in a study of Ad26.COV2.S vaccination and SARS-CoV-2 variants. TCRdb keeps only in-frame clones here, not all; method: immunoSEQ multiplex PCR. The table has roughly 510,000 clones, around 85% seen once. The sample was peripheral blood, taken in a trial of Ad26.COV2.S vaccine versus placebo. These receptors came from a person between 18 and 59 years old who received the Ad26.COV2.S COVID-19 vaccine or a placebo. CDR3s include the opening cysteine and the closing phenylalanine or tryptophan. Fields, in order: V gene, clone size, D gene, J gene, CDR3 protein, CDR3 DNA. The D gene is left open where the match is weak. Clone size is given for some rows only: seen once, a few or many times, or a class if the clone is expanded.

V gene: TRBV5-4
clone size: .
D gene: TRBD2
J gene: TRBJ2-2
CDR3 protein: CAGRTSGRGMSTGELFF
CDR3 DNA: TGTGCCGGCCGGACTAGCGGTAGGGGGATGAGCACCGGGGAGCTGTTTTTT

V gene: TRBV5-8
clone size: .
D gene: .
J gene: TRBJ2-3
CDR3 protein: CASSLRRLHTQYF
CDR3 DNA: TGTGCCAGCAGCTTGAGACGGCTCCATACGCAGTATTTT

V gene: TRBV5-1
clone size: .
D gene: TRBD2
J gene: TRBJ2-2
CDR3 protein: CASSPGLAGLNTGELFF
CDR3 DNA: TGCGCCAGCAGTCCGGGACTAGCGGGATTGAACACCGGGGAGCTGTTTTTT

V gene: TRBV6-4
clone size: .
D gene: TRBD2
J gene: TRBJ2-5
CDR3 protein: CATRLAQETQYF
CDR3 DNA: TGTGCCACCAGACTAGCCCAAGAGACCCAGTACTTC

V gene: TRBV30
clone size: .
D gene: .
J gene: TRBJ1-4
CDR3 protein: CAWSIRRQVLNEKLFF
CDR3 DNA: TGTGCCTGGAGCATACGCCGACAGGTCCTTAATGAAAAACTGTTTTTT

V gene: TRBV10-3
clone size: once
D gene: .
J gene: TRBJ2-7
CDR3 protein: CAISQAGTRFKGEQYF
CDR3 DNA: TGTGCCATCAGTCAAGCGGGGACAAGGTTCAAGGGCGAGCAGTACTTC

V gene: TRBV5-1
clone size: few
D gene: .
J gene: TRBJ1-2
CDR3 protein: CASSFADGTYGYTF
CDR3 DNA: TGCGCCAGCAGCTTTGCCGACGGCACCTATGGCTACACCTTC

V gene: TRBV7-9
clone size: .
D gene: .
J gene: TRBJ1-1
CDR3 protein: CASSPGQMNTEAFF
CDR3 DNA: TGTGCCAGCAGCCCAGGACAGATGAACACTGAAGCTTTCTTT

V gene: TRBV29-1
clone size: .
D gene: TRBD1
J gene: TRBJ2-7
CDR3 protein: CSTWDRATSEQYF
CDR3 DNA: TGCAGCACGTGGGACAGGGCCACCTCCGAGCAGTACTTC

V gene: TRBV7-9
clone size: .
D gene: .
J gene: TRBJ2-3
CDR3 protein: CASSPSSGAGTDTQYF
CDR3 DNA: TGTGCCAGCAGCCCGAGCAGCGGAGCAGGCACAGATACGCAGTATTTT

V gene: TRBV5-1
clone size: once
D gene: .
J gene: TRBJ2-7
CDR3 protein: CASSPNSSPTMEQYF
CDR3 DNA: TGCGCCAGCAGTCCGAATTCGAGCCCTACGATGGAGCAGTACTTC

V gene: TRBV5-1
clone size: .
D gene: TRBD2
J gene: TRBJ2-3
CDR3 protein: CASSRTSGTLSTDTQYF
CDR3 DNA: TGCGCCAGCAGCAGGACTAGCGGGACCCTTAGCACAGATACGCAGTATTTT

V gene: TRBV18
clone size: .
D gene: .
J gene: TRBJ1-1
CDR3 protein: CACKSSRGEGTTEAFF
CDR3 DNA: TGTGCCTGCAAAAGCTCACGGGGGGAAGGTACGACTGAAGCTTTCTTT

V gene: TRBV29-1
clone size: once
D gene: TRBD1
J gene: TRBJ1-2
CDR3 protein: CSTGTGNTPYTF
CDR3 DNA: TGCAGCACCGGGACAGGAAATACTCCTTACACCTTC

V gene: TRBV6-5
clone size: .
D gene: TRBD1
J gene: TRBJ1-4
CDR3 protein: CASSSQGAVTNEKLFF
CDR3 DNA: TGTGCCAGCAGTTCACAGGGGGCGGTCACTAATGAAAAACTGTTTTTT

V gene: TRBV7-3
clone size: .
D gene: TRBD1
J gene: TRBJ2-1
CDR3 protein: CASSLGQGASYNEQFF
CDR3 DNA: TGTGCCAGCAGCTTAGGACAGGGGGCTTCCTACAATGAGCAGTTCTTC

V gene: TRBV10-3
clone size: .
D gene: .
J gene: TRBJ1-3
CDR3 protein: CAIRGQGNTIYF
CDR3 DNA: TGTGCCATCAGGGGTCAGGGAAACACCATATATTTT

V gene: TRBV5-6
clone size: .
D gene: .
J gene: TRBJ1-5
CDR3 protein: CASSLGVVGPRGQPQHF
CDR3 DNA: TGTGCCAGCAGCTTGGGGGTGGTAGGACCGCGGGGTCAGCCCCAGCATTTT

V gene: TRBV9
clone size: .
D gene: .
J gene: TRBJ2-1
CDR3 protein: CASSEGPLNEQFF
CDR3 DNA: TGTGCCAGCAGCGAGGGTCCCCTAAATGAGCAGTTCTTC

V gene: TRBV5-1
clone size: few
D gene: TRBD1
J gene: TRBJ1-2
CDR3 protein: CASSPDRDYGYTF
CDR3 DNA: TGCGCCAGCAGCCCGGACAGGGACTATGGCTACACCTTC

V gene: TRBV5-5
clone size: .
D gene: .
J gene: TRBJ2-7
CDR3 protein: CASSLAINYEQYF
CDR3 DNA: TGTGCCAGCAGCTTGGCAATTAACTACGAGCAGTACTTC

V gene: TRBV5-1
clone size: .
D gene: .
J gene: TRBJ1-2
CDR3 protein: CASSSYTREGYTF
CDR3 DNA: TGCGCCAGCAGCTCTTACACCCGCGAAGGCTACACCTTC

V gene: TRBV28
clone size: .
D gene: TRBD2
J gene: TRBJ2-4
CDR3 protein: CASSFAPSSGRERNIQYF
CDR3 DNA: TGTGCCAGCAGTTTTGCGCCGTCTAGCGGGAGAGAGAGAAACATTCAGTACTTC

V gene: TRBV6-5
clone size: .
D gene: .
J gene: TRBJ1-1
CDR3 protein: CASGRDTEAFF
CDR3 DNA: TGTGCCAGCGGGCGGGACACTGAAGCTTTCTTT